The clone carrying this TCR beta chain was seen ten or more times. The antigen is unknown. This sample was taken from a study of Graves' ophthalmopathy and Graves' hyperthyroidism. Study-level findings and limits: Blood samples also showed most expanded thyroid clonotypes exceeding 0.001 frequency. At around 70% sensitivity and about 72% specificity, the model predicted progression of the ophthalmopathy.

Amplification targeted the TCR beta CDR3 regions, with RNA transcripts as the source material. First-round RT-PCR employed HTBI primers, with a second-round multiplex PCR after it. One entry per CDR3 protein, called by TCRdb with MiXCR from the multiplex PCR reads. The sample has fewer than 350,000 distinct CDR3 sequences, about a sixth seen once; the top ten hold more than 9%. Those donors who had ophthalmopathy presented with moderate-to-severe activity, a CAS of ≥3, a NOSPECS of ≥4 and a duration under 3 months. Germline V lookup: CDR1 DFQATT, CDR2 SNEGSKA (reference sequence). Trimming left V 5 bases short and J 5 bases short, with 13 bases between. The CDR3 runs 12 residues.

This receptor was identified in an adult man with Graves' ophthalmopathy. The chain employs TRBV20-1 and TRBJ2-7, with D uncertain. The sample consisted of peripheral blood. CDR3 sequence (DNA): TGCAGTGCTCATCTAGTGGACCACGAGCAGTACTTC. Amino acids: CSAHLVDHEQYF.